This TCR beta chain derives from a study of blood T cell repertoires in COVID-19. Trimming at V came to 6 bases and at J to 0 bases, leaving 2 bases not matched to a gene. Germline CDR1 reads SQVTM; CDR2 reads ANQGSEA. The CDR3 has 13 amino acids. Original processing methods: Amplifying reference gene primers gave estimates of nucleated cell counts. Profiling relied on immunoSEQ multiplex PCR, and the TCRdb table lists in-frame clones only, not all of them. The DNA gave D and trimming, while V, J and clone size come from that table. The sample contains 250,000 or so clones, around nine tenths of which appear only once.

This clonotype was sampled from a man aged 35-49 years with active or convalescent COVID-19. The chain joins TRBV29-1 to TRBJ2-7; 10 bases line up with TRBD1. The sample consisted of peripheral blood. CDR3 amino acids: CSVRDRGSYEQYF. For the CDR3, the DNA is TGCAGCGTAAGGGACAGGGGCTCCTACGAGCAGTACTTC.